These T cell receptor beta chains were read from a single sample in a study of T cells in Graves' hyperthyroidism and ophthalmopathy. TCRdb itself ran the multiplex PCR reads through MiXCR, one entry per CDR3 protein. The sample includes about 250,000 distinct CDR3 sequences, 22% of them seen just once. Sequenced: blood. The receptor source for this set is a man aged 25 to 45 with Graves' ophthalmopathy. Each CDR3 is given with its conserved first and last residue. D genes are given only for firm matches. Clone size is given for some rows only: seen once, a few or many times, or a class if the clone is expanded.

clone_size	d_call	j_call	v_call	cdr3_length	cdr3_nt	cdr3_aa
many	NA	TRBJ1-1	TRBV29-1	10	TGCAGCGGGCTGAACACTGAAGCTTTCTTT	CSGLNTEAFF
once	NA	TRBJ2-5	TRBV6-5	14	TGTGCCAGCAGTTACTCAAGGTACCAAGAGACCCAGTACTTC	CASSYSRYQETQYF
NA	NA	TRBJ2-2	TRBV2	16	TGTGCCAGCACCTTAAACGGGCTACCGAACACCGGGGAGCTGTTTTTT	CASTLNGLPNTGELFF
many	NA	TRBJ1-5	TRBV6-1	16	TGTGCCACCCGTGCGGACAGCGCTTATAGCAATCAGCCCCAGCATTTT	CATRADSAYSNQPQHF
few	TRBD1	TRBJ2-2	TRBV12-3/TRBV12-4	16	TGTGCCAGCAGGGACGGGGACAGGGGCGGCACCGGGGAGCTGTTTTTT	CASRDGDRGGTGELFF
many	NA	TRBJ2-7	TRBV28	14	TGTGCCAGCACTCCGGGACAACCCCCCTACGAGCAGTACTTC	CASTPGQPPYEQYF
many	NA	TRBJ2-1	TRBV30	14	TGTGCCTGGATCCCCTATGCCCCTTACAATGAGCAGTTCTTC	CAWIPYAPYNEQFF
few	TRBD2	TRBJ2-1	TRBV20-1	18	TGCAGTGCTAGAGATCCGGAAATAGCGGGAGTGGGGGGGAATGAGCAGTTCTTC	CSARDPEIAGVGGNEQFF
many	TRBD2	TRBJ2-1	TRBV15	15	TGTGCCACCAGCTTAACTAGCGGGAGAACCCATGAGCAGTTCTTC	CATSLTSGRTHEQFF
few	NA	TRBJ2-1	TRBV20-1	14	TGCAGTGCTAGCCCCCCGGGACGGGGACATGAGCAGTTCTTC	CSASPPGRGHEQFF
many	TRBD1	TRBJ1-2	TRBV2	15	TGTGCCAGCAGCAACGGGGGACAGGGTATATATGGCTACACCTTC	CASSNGGQGIYGYTF
NA	NA	TRBJ2-1	TRBV6-1	16	TGTGCCAGCAGTGAAACTCCGATGGGGACCTACAATGGGCAGTTCTTC	CASSETPMGTYNGQFF
NA	NA	TRBJ2-3	TRBV9	16	TGTGCCAGCAGCCCTCCCGGGACTTCCCGCACAGATACGCAGTATTTT	CASSPPGTSRTDTQYF
many	NA	TRBJ1-1	TRBV27	13	TGTGCCAGCAAATTGGGGACGGACACTGAAGCTTTCTTT	CASKLGTDTEAFF
many	NA	TRBJ1-1	TRBV5-1	15	TGCGCCAGCAGCTTGATCTTTAGTTCCAACACTGAAGCTTTCTTT	CASSLIFSSNTEAFF
NA	NA	TRBJ2-3	TRBV30	16	TGTGCCTGGGACCCTGACGGATCGTTGGTCACAGATACGCAGTATTTT	CAWDPDGSLVTDTQYF
NA	NA	TRBJ1-6	TRBV11-3	14	TGTGCCAGCAGTTGGGGGGGTGGTAGTTCACCCCTCCACTTT	CASSWGGGSSPLHF
many	NA	TRBJ1-1	TRBV28	14	TGTGCCAGCCAAGTTGTCCCCCAGAACACTGAAGCTTTCTTT	CASQVVPQNTEAFF
NA	TRBD2	TRBJ2-1	TRBV15	15	TGTGCCACCACCGGGGAGGTAGCGGGATACAATGAGCAGTTCTTC	CATTGEVAGYNEQFF
NA	TRBD1	TRBJ2-7	TRBV28	13	TGTGCCGGCAAAGGGACAGGGCTATACGAGCAGTACTTC	CAGKGTGLYEQYF
NA	TRBD2	TRBJ2-1	TRBV2	17	TGTGCCAGCATACCGGGACTAGCGAAGAGCTCCTACAATGAGCAGTTCTTC	CASIPGLAKSSYNEQFF
few	NA	TRBJ2-7	TRBV6-1	13	TGTGCCAGCAGTGAGTCGGCCGCCTACGAGCAGTACTTC	CASSESAAYEQYF
NA	NA	TRBJ2-3	TRBV12-3/TRBV12-4	14	TGTGCCAGCAACCCCGGGGGAGGCACAGATACGCAGTATTTT	CASNPGGGTDTQYF
many	TRBD2	TRBJ2-5	TRBV7-9	15	TGTGCCAGCAGCAATCTAGCGGGAATCGGGGAGACCCAGTACTTC	CASSNLAGIGETQYF
NA	TRBD2	TRBJ2-2	TRBV7-3	17	TGTGCCAGCAGCTTAAATCTAGCGGGAGTAAACACCGGGGAGCTGTTTTTT	CASSLNLAGVNTGELFF
many	NA	TRBJ2-3	TRBV11-2	12	TGTGCCAGCAGCTTTTTCTCAGATACGCAGTATTTT	CASSFFSDTQYF
many	TRBD1	TRBJ2-2	TRBV30	17	TGTGCCTGGAGTAGACTTACCGGACAGGGGAACACCGGGGAGCTGTTTTTT	CAWSRLTGQGNTGELFF
NA	NA	TRBJ2-5	TRBV5-6	12	TGTGCCAGCAGCTTGGCGGGTACATCGGAGTACTTC	CASSLAGTSEYF
NA	NA	TRBJ1-6	TRBV6-1	14	TGTGCCAGCAGTGCAGGGCGACTATATTCACCCCTCCACTTT	CASSAGRLYSPLHF
NA	NA	TRBJ2-3	TRBV5-1	17	TGCGCCAGCAGACGACAAGAGGGTGGGACTAGCACAGATACGCAGTATTTT	CASRRQEGGTSTDTQYF
NA	TRBD2	TRBJ2-1	TRBV12-5	14	TGTGCTAGCACCCGGACTAGCGGGATCAATGAGCAGTTCTTC	CASTRTSGINEQFF
few	NA	TRBJ1-6	TRBV3-1	13	TGTGCCAGCACTGAAGGGGGATATTCACCCCTCCACTTT	CASTEGGYSPLHF
NA	NA	TRBJ1-1	TRBV12-5	13	TGTGCTAGTGGTTTGGGGCAGGCCTCTGGAGCTTTCTTT	CASGLGQASGAFF
NA	TRBD2	TRBJ2-7	TRBV4-1	16	TGCGCCAGCAGCCAAGCGGCTAGCGGTACTACCTACGAGCAGTACTTC	CASSQAASGTTYEQYF
many	NA	TRBJ2-3	TRBV28	12	TGTGCCAGCAGCCGGTCGGCAGATACGCAGTATTTT	CASSRSADTQYF
NA	TRBD1	TRBJ1-1	TRBV5-1	14	TGCGCCAGCAGCTCCGGGACAGGGGTAACTGAAGCTTTCTTT	CASSSGTGVTEAFF
NA	TRBD1	TRBJ1-2	TRBV6-2/TRBV6-3	13	TGTGCCAGCAGAGCCGGGACAGGGGTTGGCTACACCTTC	CASRAGTGVGYTF
NA	TRBD1	TRBJ2-5	TRBV14	18	TGTGCCAGCAGCCAAGCCCTACCGGGACAGGGGGACCAAGAGACCCAGTACTTC	CASSQALPGQGDQETQYF
few	TRBD2	TRBJ2-1	TRBV5-1	20	TGCGCCAGCGGCGACCCGGGACTAGCGGGAGGGCCCCGCTCCTACAATGAGCAGTTCTTC	CASGDPGLAGGPRSYNEQFF
many	NA	TRBJ2-2	TRBV28	14	TGTGCCAGCAGTTTTGGGGCCTTCACCGGGGAGCTGTTTTTT	CASSFGAFTGELFF
NA	TRBD2	TRBJ2-7	TRBV12-3/TRBV12-4	18	TGTGCCAGCAGCACGAGTGAGCCTAGCGGGTCTGGGTCCTACGAGCAGTACTTC	CASSTSEPSGSGSYEQYF
NA	NA	TRBJ1-1	TRBV2	13	TGTGCCAGCAGAGGGGATTATAACACTGAAGCTTTCTTT	CASRGDYNTEAFF
few	TRBD1	TRBJ1-6	TRBV5-1	16	TGCGCCAGCAGCTTGTGGGGCGGACAGGGTAGTTCACCCCTCCACTTT	CASSLWGGQGSSPLHF
NA	NA	TRBJ2-5	TRBV4-1	15	TGCGCCAGCAGCCGGACCCCGGGGGCCCAAGAGACCCAGTACTTC	CASSRTPGAQETQYF
NA	NA	TRBJ1-1	TRBV20-1	13	TGCAGTGTCCGATGGACGGGGCGGACTAAAGCTTTCTTT	CSVRWTGRTKAFF
NA	TRBD2	TRBJ2-1	TRBV11-3	17	TGTGCCAGCAGTAATGTAGCGGGAGTATGGGCCTACAATGAGCAGTTCTTC	CASSNVAGVWAYNEQFF
NA	NA	TRBJ2-7	TRBV6-2/TRBV6-3	11	TGTGCCAGCAGTTATCTGGGGGAGCAGTACTTC	CASSYLGEQYF
NA	NA	TRBJ2-1	TRBV7-8	12	TGTGCCGTACGGAGGTCCAACAATGAGCAGTTCTTC	CAVRRSNNEQFF
NA	NA	TRBJ1-1	TRBV27	15	TGTGCCAGCAGCCCGTCAAGGGGAGGGAACACTGAAGCTTTCTTT	CASSPSRGGNTEAFF
many	TRBD1	TRBJ2-4	TRBV28	15	TGTGCCAGCAGGGGACAGGGGGCGGCCAAAAACATTCAGTACTTC	CASRGQGAAKNIQYF
many	NA	TRBJ1-1	TRBV27	13	TGTGCCAGCAGTTCCAGGGATCGCGGGGAAGCTTTCTTT	CASSSRDRGEAFF
NA	TRBD1	TRBJ1-5	TRBV5-1	15	TGCGCCAGCAGCTTGGGACAGGGCCCATGGCAGCCCCAGCATTTT	CASSLGQGPWQPQHF
many	TRBD1	TRBJ2-7	TRBV28	16	TGTGCCAGCAGTTCCGCTGCCGGGACAGGGAGGCACGAGCAGTACTTC	CASSSAAGTGRHEQYF
NA	NA	TRBJ2-4	TRBV12-3/TRBV12-4	21	TGTGCCAGCAACAAGGGCCTTTCAGGGGGGGTAGGTCTTGGAACCAAAAACATTCAGTACTTC	CASNKGLSGGVGLGTKNIQYF
NA	TRBD2	TRBJ2-2	TRBV18	17	TGTGCCAGCTTAACCACCCCTAGCGGGGGATACACCGGGGAGCTGTTTTTT	CASLTTPSGGYTGELFF
NA	NA	TRBJ2-3	TRBV7-9	15	TGTGCCAGCAGCTTGTTTCAGACCAGCACAGATACGCAGTATTTT	CASSLFQTSTDTQYF
NA	NA	TRBJ1-1	TRBV4-1	15	TGCGCCAGCAATCGGGGGGAAAGTTTGTACACTGAAGCTTTCTTT	CASNRGESLYTEAFF
NA	NA	TRBJ1-1	TRBV10-2	14	TGCGCCTCCAGAATGGACAGCATGAACACTGAAGCTTTCTTT	CASRMDSMNTEAFF
NA	NA	TRBJ1-1	TRBV12-3/TRBV12-4	17	TGTGCCAGCTCAAAAATAACAGGGAGGGGGTTGAACACTGAAGCTTTCTTT	CASSKITGRGLNTEAFF
many	NA	TRBJ2-2	TRBV11-2	16	TGTGCCAGCAGCTTCAAGGAGGGGATTGGTACCGGGGAGCTGTTTTTT	CASSFKEGIGTGELFF